These 21 T cell receptor beta chains were all obtained from the same sample, sequenced in a study of low-dose radiotherapy and immunotherapy resistance in tumors. Both TCRalpha and TCRbeta chains were reverse transcribed with V-gene-specific primers. TCRs were put through 20 PCR cycles of amplification with Phusion. A constant-region primer and the V-primer adapter served as the primer pair. One entry per CDR3 protein, called by TCRdb with MiXCR from the reads. The repertoire consists of about 9,800 distinct CDR3 sequences, with over 35% occurring once and the leading ten covering about 6%. All receptors come from a human donor with advanced metastatic prostate, ovarian, gallbladder or colorectal cancer (not recorded which). This table probably holds off-target reads from a library built for another chain.

The CDR3 region is CASSLGQGSYEQYF. The CDR3 region has the DNA TGTGCCAGCAGCCTGGGACAGGGTTCCTACGAGCAGTACTTC. The V call is TRBV5-6, the J call TRBJ2-7, with 9 bases matching TRBD1. This CDR3 has 14 amino acids. With 4 bases clipped from V and 1 base from J, the junction kept 3 bases outside the gene matches. From germline, CDR1 is SGHDT and CDR2 YYEEEE. The variable domain in full, with the rest retrieved from reference TRBV5-6 and TRBJ2-7, is DAGVTQSPTHLIKTRGQQVTLRCSPKSGHDTVSWYQQALGQGPQFIFQYYEEEERQRGNFPDRFSGHQFPNYSSELNVNALLLGDSALYLCASSLGQGSYEQYFGPGTRLTVT.

The V call is TRBV6-1, the J call TRBJ1-4, with D possibly TRBD1 on 5 matching bases. The CDR3 spans 14 residues. Trimming left V 7 bases short and J 8 bases short, with 17 bases between. Per the germline V gene, CDR1 is MNHNS and CDR2 is SASEGT. CDR3 in amino acids: CASKPRGIREKLFF. The CDR3 nucleotides are TGTGCCAGCAAACCCCGGGGGATACGAGAAAAACTGTTTTTT.

This clonotype turned up a few times. The chain couples TRBV5-6 to TRBJ1-1; D may be TRBD1 (5 bases). V was shortened by 0 bases and J by 5 bases, with 14 bases between the two germline ends. The CDR3 loop spans 15 amino acids. The germline V gene has CDR1 SGHDT and CDR2 YYEEEE. CDR3 sequence reads: CASSLAVAGRTEAFF. CDR3 in DNA: TGTGCCAGCAGCTTGGCCGTGGCAGGGAGGACTGAAGCTTTCTTT.

This chain links TRBV11-2 with TRBJ2-7; 8 bases are shared with TRBD2. J gave up 3 bases and V 3 bases, and 7 bases lay outside the gene matches. The V gene's germline CDR1 is SGHAT and CDR2 FQNNGV. The CDR3 is made up of 15 amino acids. The CDR3 DNA follows: TGTGCCAGCAGCTTCGGGACTAGTGGGTTCTACGAGCAGTACTTC. This sequence encodes CASSFGTSGFYEQYF.

This chain joins TRBV10-2 and TRBJ2-2; D not certain. Germline V CDR1 and CDR2: WSHSY, SAAADI. Trimming removed 7 bases at V and 2 bases at J, with 11 bases between. There are 14 residues in the CDR3. The DNA of the CDR3 is TGCGCCAGCAATGCAGATATTAACACCGGGGAGCTGTTTTTT. Its protein product is CASNADINTGELFF.

This chain connects TRBV6-1 to TRBJ2-3; TRBD2 agrees at 7 bases. CDR3 size: 15 residues. Trimming cost V 6 bases and J 2 bases; bases outside gene matches: 8. Germline V gives CDR1 MNHNS, CDR2 SASEGT. The DNA of the CDR3 is TGTGCCAGCAGGGACCCCGGGGGGATCACAGATACGCAGTATTTT. Amino acids: CASRDPGGITDTQYF.

The chain links TRBV2 to TRBJ2-7, with 9 bases fitting TRBD1. The CDR3 is 17 amino acids. CDR1 SNHLY and CDR2 FYNNEI come from the germline V gene. Trimming removed 0 bases from V and 2 bases from J; junction bases left unmatched: 8. DNA for the CDR3: TGTGCCAGCAGTGAAGCTGAAGGACAGGGGACTGCCTACGAGCAGTACTTC. Amino acid sequence: CASSEAEGQGTAYEQYF.

The V call is TRBV20-1, the J call TRBJ2-2; TRBD2 aligns across 8 bases. The CDR3 totals 14 residues. The V gene's germline CDR1 is DFQATT and CDR2 SNEGSKA (reference sequence). Unmatched junction bases numbered 3, after V lost 5 bases and J lost 1 base. In DNA, the CDR3 is TGCAGTGCTTCAGGGACTAGGAACACCGGGGAGCTGTTTTTT. Amino acids: CSASGTRNTGELFF.

The CDR3 DNA follows: TGTGCCAGCAGTGAAACCTACGAGCAGTACTTC. It specifies CASSETYEQYF. The chain joins TRBV6-1 to TRBJ2-7, with unresolved D. V lost 2 bases, J lost 2 bases, and 1 base lay in between. This CDR3 is 11 amino acids long. From germline, CDR1 is MNHNS and CDR2 SASEGT.

This clonotype has more than one count but fewer than ten. The chain links TRBV4-1 to TRBJ2-5; 7 nucleotides align to TRBD2. The V gene end was trimmed by 1 base and the J gene end by 1 base; junction bases not matched to a gene: 3. There are 15 residues in the CDR3. Germline CDR1 is MGHRA and CDR2 is YSYEKL. The CDR3 nucleotides are TGCGCCAGCAGCCAAGCGGTAGCGGGCCAAGAGACCCAGTACTTC. It is translated as CASSQAVAGQETQYF.

V and J are TRBV28 and TRBJ2-7; D call uncertain. Germline values: CDR1 MDHEN, CDR2 SYDVKM. V was pared by 6 bases and J by 5 bases, with 14 bases between. The CDR3 totals 13 residues. CDR3 in amino acids: CASREQGIDEQYF. The CDR3 DNA is TGTGCCAGCAGAGAACAAGGAATCGACGAGCAGTACTTC.

This clonotype was seen a single time. V usage is TRBV4-2 and J usage is TRBJ1-2; the D gene is possibly TRBD1 (6 bases). Per germline, CDR1 LGHNA and CDR2 YNFKEQ. The V end was cut by 4 bases, the J end by 2 bases, with 17 bases between. CDR3 length: 16 amino acids. CDR3 in DNA: TGTGCCAGCAGCCGGGCACAGGGCTATTTAAACTATGGCTACACCTTC. It yields the protein CASSRAQGYLNYGYTF.

The genes are TRBV2 and TRBJ1-6; D gene ambiguous. Deletions cut 10 bases from V and 5 bases from J, with 12 bases between. CDR3 size: 13 residues. Germline V gene data show CDR1 as SNHLY and CDR2 as FYNNEI. The CDR3 DNA reads as TGTGCCACCAGAGGTTTTGATAATTCACCCCTCCACTTT. It codes for CATRGFDNSPLHF.

The genes are TRBV5-5 and TRBJ1-6; TRBD1 matches 8 bases. Germline CDR1 SGHKS, CDR2 YYEKEE (reference sequence). The CDR3 loop spans 11 amino acids. Losses at the gene ends were 7 bases for V and 10 bases for J; bases not matched to a gene: 1. The CDR3 protein is CASGQGSPLHF. Written as DNA, the CDR3 is TGTGCCAGCGGACAGGGATCACCCCTCCACTTT.

The gene calls are TRBV7-1 and TRBJ1-1; D gene uncertain. TRBV7-1 is identified as an open reading frame with a role that is uncertain. This CDR3 spans 14 amino acids. V lost 5 bases, J lost 6 bases, and 16 bases lay in between. The CDR3 here is CASSPDRIGPEAFF. The DNA for the CDR3 is TGTGCCAGCAGCCCGGATAGAATAGGGCCTGAAGCTTTCTTT.

The rearrangement links TRBV7-9 to TRBJ1-1; D remains unclear. CDR1 is SEHNR, CDR2 FQNEAQ, per germline (reference sequence). This CDR3 region has 14 residues. The V gene lost 8 bases and the J gene lost 0 bases, with 13 bases spanning the gap. The CDR3: CASLMDLMNTEAFF. CDR3 bases: TGTGCCAGCCTTATGGACCTAATGAACACTGAAGCTTTCTTT.

V usage is TRBV5-1 and J usage is TRBJ2-7, with 7 nucleotides matching TRBD1. The junction had 11 bases not matched to a gene; V was cut back by 3 bases and J by 2 bases. The CDR3 length is 16 residues. Germline V gives CDR1 SGHRS, CDR2 YFSETQ. CDR3 nucleotides: TGCGCCAGCAGCTCCGCGACAGGGCTTTATCCCTACGAGCAGTACTTC. Translated, it gives CASSSATGLYPYEQYF.

This clonotype showed up just a few times. The CDR3 region has the DNA TGTGCCAGCAGCGTAGGTGCCCAGGGGGATGGCTACACCTTC. This translates into CASSVGAQGDGYTF. This chain links TRBV9 with TRBJ1-2; TRBD1 aligns across 7 bases. V dropped 0 bases and J dropped 6; count of bases not matched to a gene: 5. Looked up from germline, CDR1 is SGDLS and CDR2 is YYNGEE. This CDR3 has 14 amino acids.

The sample holds a few counts of this clonotype. The J gene is TRBJ2-3, the V gene TRBV28; 8 nucleotides match TRBD1. CDR3 length equals 16 residues. Germline V gene lookup returns CDR1 MDHEN and CDR2 SYDVKM. With 3 bases clipped from V and 2 bases from J, the junction kept 7 bases outside the gene matches. The CDR3 sequence: CASSLRAGGFTDTQYF. In DNA, the CDR3 is TGTGCCAGCAGTTTGCGGGCAGGGGGCTTCACAGATACGCAGTATTTT.

V is TRBV6-4 and J is TRBJ2-1; D is undetermined. The V gene lost 0 bases and the J gene lost 8 bases, with 8 bases spanning the gap. Germline-derived CDR1 and CDR2 are MRHNA and SNTAGT. The CDR3 extends over 13 amino acids. The CDR3 DNA sequence: TGTGCCAGCAGTGACTCTAGCCGCCATGAGCAGTTCTTC. Translation: CASSDSSRHEQFF.

The V gene is TRBV2, the J gene TRBJ2-5; 10 bases match TRBD1. V gave up 6 bases and J gave up 3 bases; unmatched junction bases: 4. This CDR3 has 14 amino acids. Germline-derived CDR1 and CDR2 are SNHLY and FYNNEI. CDR3 nucleotides: TGTGCCAGCAGCGCGACAGGGGGCGAAGAGACCCAGTACTTC. This encodes CASSATGGEETQYF.